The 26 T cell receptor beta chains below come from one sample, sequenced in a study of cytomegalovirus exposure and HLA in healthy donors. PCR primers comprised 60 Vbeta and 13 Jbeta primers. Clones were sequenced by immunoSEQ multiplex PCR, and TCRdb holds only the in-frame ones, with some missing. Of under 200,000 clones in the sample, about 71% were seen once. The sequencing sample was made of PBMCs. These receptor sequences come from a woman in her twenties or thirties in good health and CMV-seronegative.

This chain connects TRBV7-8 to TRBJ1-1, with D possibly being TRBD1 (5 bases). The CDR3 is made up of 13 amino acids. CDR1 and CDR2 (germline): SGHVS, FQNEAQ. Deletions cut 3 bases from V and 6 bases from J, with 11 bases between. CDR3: CASSFQGRAEAFF. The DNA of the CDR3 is TGTGCCAGCAGCTTTCAGGGAAGGGCTGAAGCTTTCTTT.

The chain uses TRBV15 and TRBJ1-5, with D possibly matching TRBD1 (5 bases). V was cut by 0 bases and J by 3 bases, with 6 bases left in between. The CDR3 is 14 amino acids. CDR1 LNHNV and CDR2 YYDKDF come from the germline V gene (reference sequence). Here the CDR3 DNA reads TGTGCCACCAGCAGAGAACAGGTCAATCAGCCCCAGCATTTT. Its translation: CATSREQVNQPQHF.

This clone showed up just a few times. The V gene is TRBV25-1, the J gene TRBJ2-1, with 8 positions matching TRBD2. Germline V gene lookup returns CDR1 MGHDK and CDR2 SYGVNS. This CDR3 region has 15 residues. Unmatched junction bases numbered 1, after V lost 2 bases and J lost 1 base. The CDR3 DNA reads TGTGCCAGCAGTGAAACGGGGGGGTCCTACAATGAGCAGTTCTTC. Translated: CASSETGGSYNEQFF.

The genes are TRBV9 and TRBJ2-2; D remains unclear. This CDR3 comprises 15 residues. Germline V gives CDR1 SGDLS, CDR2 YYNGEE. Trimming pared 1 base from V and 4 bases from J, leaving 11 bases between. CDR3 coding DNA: TGTGCCAGCAGCGTAAGAGGCGTCGGCACCGGGGAGCTGTTTTTT. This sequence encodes CASSVRGVGTGELFF.

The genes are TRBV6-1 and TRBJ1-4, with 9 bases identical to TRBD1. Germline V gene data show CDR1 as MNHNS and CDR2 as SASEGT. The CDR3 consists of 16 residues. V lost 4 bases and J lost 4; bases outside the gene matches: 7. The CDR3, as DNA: TGTGCCAGCAGTGGGGACAGGGTCCTCATTAATGAAAAACTGTTTTTT. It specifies CASSGDRVLINEKLFF.

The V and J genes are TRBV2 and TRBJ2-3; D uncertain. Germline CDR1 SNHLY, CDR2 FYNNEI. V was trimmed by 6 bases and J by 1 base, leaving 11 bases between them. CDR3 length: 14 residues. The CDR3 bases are TGTGCCAGCAGACTCGTATTCGGCACAGATACGCAGTATTTT. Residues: CASRLVFGTDTQYF.

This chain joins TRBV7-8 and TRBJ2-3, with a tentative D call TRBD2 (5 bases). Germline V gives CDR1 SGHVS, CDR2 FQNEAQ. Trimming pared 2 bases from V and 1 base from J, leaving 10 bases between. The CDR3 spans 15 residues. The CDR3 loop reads CASSLKRRGTDTQYF. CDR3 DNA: TGTGCCAGCAGCTTAAAAAGGCGGGGCACAGATACGCAGTATTTT.

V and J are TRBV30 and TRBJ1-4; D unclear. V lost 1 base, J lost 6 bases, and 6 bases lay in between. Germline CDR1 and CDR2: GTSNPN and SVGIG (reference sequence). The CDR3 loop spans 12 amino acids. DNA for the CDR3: TGTGCCTGGAGTGACTCGGATGAAAAACTGTTTTTT. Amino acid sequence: CAWSDSDEKLFF. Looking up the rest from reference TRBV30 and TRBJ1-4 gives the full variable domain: SQTIHQWPATLVQPVGSPLSLECTVEGTSNPNLYWYRQAAGRGLQLLFYSVGIGQISSEVPQNLSASRPQDRQFILSSKKLLLSDSGFYLCAWSDSDEKLFFGSGTQLSVL.

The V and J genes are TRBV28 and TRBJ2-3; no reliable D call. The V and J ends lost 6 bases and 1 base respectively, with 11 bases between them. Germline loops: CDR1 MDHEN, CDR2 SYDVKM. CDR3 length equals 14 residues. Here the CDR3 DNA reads TGTGCCAGCAGAAGGAGATGGGGCACAGATACGCAGTATTTT. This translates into CASRRRWGTDTQYF.

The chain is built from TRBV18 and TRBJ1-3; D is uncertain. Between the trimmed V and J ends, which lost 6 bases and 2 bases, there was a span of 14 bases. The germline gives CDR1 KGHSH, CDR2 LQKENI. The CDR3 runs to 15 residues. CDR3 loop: CASSAGQAAGNTIYF. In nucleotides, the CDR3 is TGTGCCAGCTCCGCAGGCCAAGCGGCTGGAAACACCATATATTTT.

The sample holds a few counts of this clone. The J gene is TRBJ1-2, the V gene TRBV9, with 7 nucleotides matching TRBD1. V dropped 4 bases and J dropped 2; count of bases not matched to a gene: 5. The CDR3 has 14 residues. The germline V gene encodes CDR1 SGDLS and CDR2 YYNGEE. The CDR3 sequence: CASSLEGANYGYTF. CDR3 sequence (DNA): TGTGCCAGCAGCCTTGAGGGGGCGAACTATGGCTACACCTTC.

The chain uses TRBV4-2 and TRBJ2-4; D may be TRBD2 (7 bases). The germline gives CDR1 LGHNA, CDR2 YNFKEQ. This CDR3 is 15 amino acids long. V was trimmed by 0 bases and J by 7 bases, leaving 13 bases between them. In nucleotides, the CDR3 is TGTGCCAGCAGCCAAGATCTAGGGGGGGGGAACATTCAGTACTTC. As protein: CASSQDLGGGNIQYF.

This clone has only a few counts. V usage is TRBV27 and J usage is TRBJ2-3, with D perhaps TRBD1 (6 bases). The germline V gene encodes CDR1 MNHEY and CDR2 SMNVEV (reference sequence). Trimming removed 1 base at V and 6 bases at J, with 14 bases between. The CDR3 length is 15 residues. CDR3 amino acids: CASSLWTATRDTQYF. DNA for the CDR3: TGTGCCAGCAGTTTATGGACAGCTACCCGGGATACGCAGTATTTT.

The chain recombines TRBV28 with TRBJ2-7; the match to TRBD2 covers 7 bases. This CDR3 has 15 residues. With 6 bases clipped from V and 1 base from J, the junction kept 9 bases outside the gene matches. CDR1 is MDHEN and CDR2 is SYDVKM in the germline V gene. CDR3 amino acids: CASSWDYRGSYEQYF. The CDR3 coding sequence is TGTGCCAGCAGCTGGGACTACCGGGGGTCCTACGAGCAGTACTTC.

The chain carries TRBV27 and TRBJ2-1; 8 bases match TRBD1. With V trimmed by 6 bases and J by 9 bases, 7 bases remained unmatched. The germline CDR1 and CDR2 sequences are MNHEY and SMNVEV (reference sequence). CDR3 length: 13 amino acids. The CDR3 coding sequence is TGTGCCAGCAGGACAGCAGGGGGCGGTGAGCAGTTCTTC. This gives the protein CASRTAGGGEQFF.

This chain's CDR3 is CASRKSGNDDEQYF. CDR3 coding DNA: TGTGCCAGCAGGAAATCAGGGAATGACGACGAGCAGTACTTC. V usage is TRBV11-2 and J usage is TRBJ2-7; D possibly corresponds to TRBD1 (5 bases). V was shortened by 6 bases and J by 5 bases, with 17 bases between the two germline ends. CDR3 length equals 14 residues. From germline, CDR1 is SGHAT and CDR2 FQNNGV.

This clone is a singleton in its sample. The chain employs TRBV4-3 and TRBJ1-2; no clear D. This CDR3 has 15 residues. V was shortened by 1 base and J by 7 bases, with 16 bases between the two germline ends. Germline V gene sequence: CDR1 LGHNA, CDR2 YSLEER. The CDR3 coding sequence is TGCGCCAGCAGCCAAGGTCTAGACGGGGTAGCTGGCTACACCTTC. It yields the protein CASSQGLDGVAGYTF.

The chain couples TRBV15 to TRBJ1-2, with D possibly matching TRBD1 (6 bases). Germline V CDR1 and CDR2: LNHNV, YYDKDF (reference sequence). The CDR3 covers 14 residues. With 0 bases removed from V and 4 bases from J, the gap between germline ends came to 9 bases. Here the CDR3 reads CATSRDGGSYGYTF. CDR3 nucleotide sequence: TGTGCCACCAGCAGAGATGGGGGCAGCTATGGCTACACCTTC.

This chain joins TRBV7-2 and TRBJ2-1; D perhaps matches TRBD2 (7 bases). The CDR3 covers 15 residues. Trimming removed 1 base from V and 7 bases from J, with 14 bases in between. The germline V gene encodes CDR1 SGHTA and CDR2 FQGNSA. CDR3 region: CASSLGGGGLNEQFF. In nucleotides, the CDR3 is TGTGCCAGCAGCTTAGGAGGGGGGGGCTTAAATGAGCAGTTCTTC.

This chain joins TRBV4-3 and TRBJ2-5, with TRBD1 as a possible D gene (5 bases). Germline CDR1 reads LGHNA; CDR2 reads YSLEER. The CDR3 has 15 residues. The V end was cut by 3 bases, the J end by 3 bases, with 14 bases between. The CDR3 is CASSQADGREETQYF. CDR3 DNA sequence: TGCGCCAGCAGCCAGGCGGACGGCAGGGAAGAGACCCAGTACTTC.

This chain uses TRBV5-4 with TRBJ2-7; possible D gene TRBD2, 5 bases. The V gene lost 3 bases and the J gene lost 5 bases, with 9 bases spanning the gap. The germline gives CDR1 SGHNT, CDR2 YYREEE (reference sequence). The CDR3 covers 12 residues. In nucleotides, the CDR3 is TGTGCCAGCAGCTACGAGGGAAACGAGCAGTACTTC. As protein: CASSYEGNEQYF.

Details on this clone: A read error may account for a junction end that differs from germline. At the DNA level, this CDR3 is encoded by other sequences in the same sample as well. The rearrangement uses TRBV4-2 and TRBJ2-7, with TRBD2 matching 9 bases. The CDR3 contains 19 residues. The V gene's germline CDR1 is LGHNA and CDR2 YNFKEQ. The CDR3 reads CASSQGELAGISSSYGQYF. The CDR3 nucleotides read TGTGCCAGCAGCCAAGGTGAGCTAGCGGGAATATCCTCCTCCTACGGGCAGTACTTC.

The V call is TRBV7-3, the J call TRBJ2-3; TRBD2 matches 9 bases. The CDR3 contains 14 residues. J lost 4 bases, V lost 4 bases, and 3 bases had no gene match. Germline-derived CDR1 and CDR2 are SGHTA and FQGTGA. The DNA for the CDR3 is TGTGCCAGCAGCTCCGGGACTAGCCCAGATACGCAGTATTTT. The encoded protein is CASSSGTSPDTQYF.

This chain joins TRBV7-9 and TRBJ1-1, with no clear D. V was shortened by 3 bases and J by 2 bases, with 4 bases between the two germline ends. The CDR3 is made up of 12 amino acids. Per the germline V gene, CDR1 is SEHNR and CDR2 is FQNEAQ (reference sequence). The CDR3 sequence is CASSFPNTEAFF. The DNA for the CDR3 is TGTGCCAGCAGCTTTCCTAACACTGAAGCTTTCTTT. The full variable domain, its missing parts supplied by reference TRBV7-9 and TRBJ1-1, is DTGVSQNPRHKITKRGQNVTFRCDPISEHNRLYWYRQTLGQGPEFLTYFQNEAQLEKSRLLSDRFSAERPKGSFSTLEIQRTEQGDSAMYLCASSFPNTEAFFGQGTRLTVV.

CDR3 in DNA: TGTGCCAGCAGGTTGACAGGGGGCGCGAACACCGGGGAGCTGTTTTTT. It encodes CASRLTGGANTGELFF. This chain joins TRBV2 and TRBJ2-2; 10 bases fit TRBD1. The CDR3 spans 16 residues. Germline V gene data show CDR1 as SNHLY and CDR2 as FYNNEI. V shed 6 bases, J shed 0 bases, and the junction held 4 bases outside the gene matches.

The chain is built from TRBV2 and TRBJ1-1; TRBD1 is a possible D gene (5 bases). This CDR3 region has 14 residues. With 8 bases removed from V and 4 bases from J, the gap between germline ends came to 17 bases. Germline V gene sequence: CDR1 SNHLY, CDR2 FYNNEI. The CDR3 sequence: CASPGGSLGTEAFF. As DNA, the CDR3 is TGTGCCAGCCCCGGGGGGTCCCTAGGCACTGAAGCTTTCTTT.